This passage covers 30 T cell receptor beta chains from one sample sequenced in a study of a mutant IDH1 vaccine in newly diagnosed glioma. Clones were read by immunoSEQ multiplex PCR, and TCRdb kept only the in-frame ones, dropping some. The sample has over 75,000 clones, 80% seen once. As to time point: baseline, week 1 (first vaccination visit). As to treatment: pre-vaccination baseline after standard-of-care therapy. Here the sequenced sample was PBMCs, taken from a glioma patient treated with radiotherapy, temozolomide or both. The origin of the receptors is a middle-aged man with glioma.

The chain couples TRBV19 to TRBJ1-1; 8 positions match TRBD1. V dropped 5 bases and J dropped 5; count of bases not matched to a gene: 7. The germline V gene encodes CDR1 LNHDA and CDR2 SQIVND (reference sequence). The CDR3 is made up of 14 amino acids. In DNA form, the CDR3 reads TGTGCCAGTAGTGGTGGGACAGGTTGGACTGAAGCTTTCTTT. This gives the protein CASSGGTGWTEAFF.

The chain carries TRBV4-1 and TRBJ2-3; possibly TRBD1 for D (5 bases). This CDR3 has 16 residues. Trimming pared 1 base from V and 5 bases from J, leaving 16 bases between. CDR1 is MGHRA and CDR2 is YSYEKL in the germline V gene. The CDR3 is CASSQGQGQAEDTQYF. The DNA for the CDR3 is TGCGCCAGCAGCCAAGGGCAGGGCCAGGCCGAAGATACGCAGTATTTT.

This clone was picked up a small number of times. The rearrangement uses TRBV5-6 and TRBJ2-1; D is unresolved. Germline assignment: CDR1 SGHDT and CDR2 YYEEEE. The length of the CDR3 is 13 residues. V was cut by 0 bases and J by 3 bases, with 4 bases left in between. The CDR3 DNA reads as TGTGCCAGCAGCTTGGGGTACTACAATGAGCAGTTCTTC. Translation gives CASSLGYYNEQFF.

The V call is TRBV28, the J call TRBJ2-5; D is ambiguous. V lost 5 bases to trimming and J lost 5 bases, with 9 bases between them. This CDR3 is built from 12 residues. CDR1 is MDHEN and CDR2 is SYDVKM in the germline V gene. The CDR3 DNA follows: TGTGCCAGCAGTGGGTATAGCGAGACCCAGTACTTC. Its translation is CASSGYSETQYF.

The V call is TRBV6-6, the J call TRBJ2-1; a weak D match, TRBD2 (5 bases). In germline, CDR1 is MNHNY, CDR2 SVGAGI (reference sequence). The CDR3 sequence is 15 residues long. Trimming removed 5 bases at V and 7 bases at J, with 18 bases between. The CDR3 protein is CASSPSGRVGNEQFF. The CDR3 DNA sequence: TGTGCCAGCAGTCCCAGCGGACGCGTGGGGAATGAGCAGTTCTTC.

This clone appeared a few times. The CDR3 DNA reads TGCGCCAGCAGCTTGGCCGACCCAAGGACAGGGCCTGGCTACACCTTC. Its translation is CASSLADPRTGPGYTF. The chain carries TRBV5-1 and TRBJ1-2; 8 positions match TRBD1. There are 16 residues in the CDR3. Germline assignment: CDR1 SGHRS and CDR2 YFSETQ. The V segment lost 0 bases and the J segment 7 bases; nucleotides outside the gene matches: 11.

This chain links TRBV19 with TRBJ2-3; 8 bases are shared with TRBD2. V lost 4 bases, J lost 4 bases, and 4 bases stayed unmatched. This CDR3 comprises 14 residues. The V gene's germline CDR1 is LNHDA and CDR2 SQIVND (reference sequence). The CDR3 protein is CASSKAGDPDTQYF. The CDR3, as DNA: TGTGCCAGTAGTAAAGCGGGAGACCCAGATACGCAGTATTTT.

Remarks on this clone: Other DNA sequences in the sample encode the same CDR3. The genes are TRBV4-3 and TRBJ1-6; D unresolved. The ends were cut back, 4 bases at V and 6 bases at J, with 10 bases in the middle. In germline, CDR1 is LGHNA, CDR2 YSLEER. The CDR3 covers 14 residues. The DNA for the CDR3 is TGCGCCAGCAGCCGGGTTACGGGTAATTCACCCCTCCACTTT. As protein: CASSRVTGNSPLHF.

The CDR3 protein is CASSEENSGIYEQYF. In DNA, the CDR3 is TGTGCCAGCAGTGAAGAGAATAGCGGGATATACGAGCAGTACTTC. This sequence joins TRBV25-1 and TRBJ2-7, with TRBD2 matching over 8 bases. The CDR3 length is 15 residues. V shed 2 bases, J shed 4 bases, and the junction held 7 bases outside the gene matches. CDR1 is MGHDK, CDR2 SYGVNS, per germline.

The CDR3 loop is CASSLDRVVETQYF. CDR3 sequence (DNA): TGTGCCAGCAGCTTGGACAGGGTTGTAGAGACCCAGTACTTC. The chain uses TRBV7-2 and TRBJ2-5; 8 nucleotides align to TRBD1. Germline values: CDR1 SGHTA, CDR2 FQGNSA. The junction had 4 bases not matched to a gene; V was cut back by 3 bases and J by 4 bases. The CDR3 loop spans 14 amino acids.

The chain carries TRBV5-1 and TRBJ2-2; D gene uncertain. Trimming pared 2 bases from V and 4 bases from J, leaving 9 bases between. Germline CDR1 reads SGHRS; CDR2 reads YFSETQ. CDR3 length: 14 residues. The CDR3 DNA reads as TGCGCCAGCAGCTTCCGGACGGTCACCGGGGAGCTGTTTTTT. Amino acids: CASSFRTVTGELFF.

The rearrangement uses TRBV9 and TRBJ2-1, with D perhaps matching TRBD1 (7 bases). V dropped 0 bases and J dropped 7 bases, with 8 bases sitting between them. Germline values: CDR1 SGDLS, CDR2 YYNGEE. This CDR3 is built from 13 residues. The CDR3 nucleotides are TGTGCCAGCAGCGTAGCAGGGGGGAATGAGCAGTTCTTC. Its translation: CASSVAGGNEQFF.

This chain links TRBV4-3 with TRBJ1-1, with 7 nucleotides matching TRBD1. Germline V gene lookup returns CDR1 LGHNA and CDR2 YSLEER. The V and J ends lost 0 bases and 3 bases, in that order; junction bases with no gene match: 4. CDR3 length: 15 amino acids. CDR3 sequence: CASSQDTGADTEAFF. The CDR3 DNA reads TGCGCCAGCAGCCAAGATACAGGGGCGGACACTGAAGCTTTCTTT.

J is TRBJ2-2 and V is TRBV7-9, with 10 bases that match TRBD1. The CDR3 extends over 15 amino acids. The junction had 3 bases not matched to a gene; V was cut back by 1 base and J by 7 bases. From germline, CDR1 is SEHNR and CDR2 FQNEAQ (reference sequence). In DNA form, the CDR3 reads TGTGCCAGCAGCTTAGGACAGGGGGCAGGCGGGGAGCTGTTTTTT. Its protein product is CASSLGQGAGGELFF.

J is TRBJ1-1 and V is TRBV19; D unresolved. The CDR3 is 12 amino acids. The V gene lost 10 bases and the J gene lost 4 bases, with 13 bases spanning the gap. The germline V gene encodes CDR1 LNHDA and CDR2 SQIVND (reference sequence). CDR3 amino acids: CATKGRITEAFF. The CDR3 region has the DNA TGTGCCACCAAAGGGAGGATCACTGAAGCTTTCTTT.

This chain joins TRBV5-1 and TRBJ2-1; 9 bases align to TRBD1. CDR1 is SGHRS and CDR2 is YFSETQ in the germline V gene. J gave up 8 bases and V 0 bases, and 6 bases lay outside the gene matches. The CDR3 is 15 amino acids. For the CDR3, the DNA is TGCGCCAGCAGCTTGGAGGGACAGGGAGTCGATGAGCAGTTCTTC. This encodes CASSLEGQGVDEQFF.

This chain joins TRBV7-2 and TRBJ2-4; D call uncertain. In germline, CDR1 is SGHTA, CDR2 FQGNSA. With 5 bases removed from V and 4 bases from J, the gap between germline ends came to 3 bases. The CDR3 contains 11 residues. CDR3 nucleotides: TGTGCCAGCAGCCCTAAAAACATTCAGTACTTC. This translates into CASSPKNIQYF.

V usage is TRBV6-4 and J usage is TRBJ2-3; TRBD2 matches at 10 bases. V gave up 5 bases and J gave up 4 bases; unmatched junction bases: 3. Germline assignment: CDR1 MRHNA and CDR2 SNTAGT. CDR3 length: 14 residues. The CDR3 loop reads CASSKSGGADTQYF. DNA for the CDR3: TGTGCCAGCAGTAAAAGCGGGGGGGCAGATACGCAGTATTTT.

V and J are TRBV5-6 and TRBJ1-3, with D hard to call. V was clipped by 3 bases and J by 3 bases, with 4 bases between them. The CDR3 extends over 12 amino acids. Germline V CDR1 and CDR2: SGHDT, YYEEEE. The CDR3 coding sequence is TGTGCCAGCAGCTCTCATGGAAACACCATATATTTT. As protein: CASSSHGNTIYF.

This chain connects TRBV27 to TRBJ2-2; 11 bases line up with TRBD2. The ends lost 2 bases at V and 7 bases at J; junction bases unmatched: 3. There are 15 residues in the CDR3. Germline V gene data show CDR1 as MNHEY and CDR2 as SMNVEV (reference sequence). CDR3 sequence reads: CASSLLAGGIGELFF. CDR3 coding DNA: TGTGCCAGCAGTTTACTAGCGGGGGGCATCGGGGAGCTGTTTTTT.

The chain carries TRBV28 and TRBJ2-5, with 8 bases identical to TRBD1. Trimming at V came to 5 bases and at J to 5 bases, leaving 22 bases not matched to a gene. Germline V CDR1 and CDR2: MDHEN, SYDVKM. The length of the CDR3 is 19 residues. Here the CDR3 reads CASSTPYEKDRGGRETQYF. For the CDR3, the DNA is TGTGCCAGCAGTACTCCCTACGAAAAAGACAGGGGAGGCAGGGAGACCCAGTACTTC.

This clone showed up just a few times. The chain carries TRBV6-5 and TRBJ1-4, with unresolved D. The CDR3 length is 15 residues. With 10 bases removed from V and 7 bases from J, the gap between germline ends came to 22 bases. Germline CDR1 MNHEY, CDR2 SVGAGI. The CDR3 here is CATSLLSFEGEKLFF. The DNA of the CDR3 is TGTGCCACCTCCCTTTTATCCTTCGAAGGTGAAAAACTGTTTTTT.

The table lists this clone with a few counts. V gene TRBV28 combines with J gene TRBJ1-1, with D possibly matching TRBD1 (5 bases). Germline-derived CDR1 and CDR2 are MDHEN and SYDVKM. The CDR3 has 13 amino acids. The V and J ends lost 7 bases and 6 bases respectively, with 15 bases between them. The CDR3: CASTGSLGPEAFF. In DNA form, the CDR3 reads TGTGCCAGCACAGGGTCCCTCGGACCTGAAGCTTTCTTT.

This chain connects TRBV5-1 to TRBJ2-6; TRBD1 matches at 10 bases. CDR1 is SGHRS, CDR2 YFSETQ, per germline. The CDR3 loop spans 18 amino acids. Losses at the gene ends were 2 bases for V and 1 base for J; bases not matched to a gene: 6. CDR3 protein: CASSFRQGARSGANVLTF. In nucleotides, the CDR3 is TGCGCCAGCAGCTTTCGACAGGGGGCAAGATCTGGGGCCAACGTCCTGACTTTC.

This clone was seen more than once but under ten times. The genes are TRBV5-1 and TRBJ1-1; 11 bases map to TRBD1. V shed 0 bases and J 10 bases; nucleotides not matched to a gene: 11. CDR3 length: 16 residues. Germline CDR1 SGHRS, CDR2 YFSETQ. CDR3 DNA sequence: TGCGCCAGCAGCTTGGAACCGCCGGGACAGGGGGGACGAGCTTTCTTT. Translated, it gives CASSLEPPGQGGRAFF.

The chain combines TRBV28 with TRBJ1-6; a weak D match, TRBD1 (5 bases). Germline CDR1 MDHEN, CDR2 SYDVKM. The CDR3 runs to 17 residues. Trimming removed 1 base from V and 8 bases from J, with 18 bases in between. DNA of the CDR3: TGTGCCAGCAGTTTATCTCGACAGCCCTCGTTCCATTCACCCCTCCACTTT. It codes for CASSLSRQPSFHSPLHF.

The chain uses TRBV4-3 and TRBJ2-2; unclear D gene. CDR3 size: 15 residues. CDR1 is LGHNA, CDR2 YSLEER, per germline. The V end lost 0 bases, the J end lost 6 bases, and 11 bases lay between the germline ends. CDR3: CASSQEGSNAGELFF. The CDR3 nucleotides read TGCGCCAGCAGCCAAGAGGGCAGTAACGCCGGGGAGCTGTTTTTT.

The CDR3 sequence is CASSEWPSLVAFF. In nucleotides, the CDR3 is TGTGCCAGCAGTGAATGGCCTTCGCTTGTAGCTTTCTTT. This chain connects TRBV6-4 to TRBJ1-1; D is unclear. Trimming pared 3 bases from V and 10 bases from J, leaving 15 bases between. Germline V gives CDR1 MRHNA, CDR2 SNTAGT. The CDR3 consists of 13 residues.

The V call is TRBV30, the J call TRBJ2-3; 8 nucleotides align to TRBD2. Trimming removed 5 bases from V and 3 bases from J; junction bases left unmatched: 10. The CDR3 runs 15 residues. The germline V gene encodes CDR1 GTSNPN and CDR2 SVGIG (reference sequence). For the CDR3, the DNA is TGTGCCTGGGTCAGGGGAGCGGGGGTAACAGATACGCAGTATTTT. It translates to CAWVRGAGVTDTQYF.

The chain combines TRBV9 with TRBJ1-6, with no clear D. CDR3 length: 14 amino acids. Germline V gene lookup returns CDR1 SGDLS and CDR2 YYNGEE. Trimming left V 0 bases short and J 9 bases short, with 10 bases between. The CDR3 loop reads CASSVATRGSPLHF. The CDR3 region has the DNA TGTGCCAGCAGCGTAGCTACTCGTGGTTCACCCCTCCACTTT. The whole variable domain, remainder taken from reference TRBV9 and TRBJ1-6, is DSGVTQTPKHLITATGQRVTLRCSPRSGDLSVYWYQQSLDQGLQFLIQYYNGEERAKGNILERFSAQQFPDLHSELNLSSLELGDSALYFCASSVATRGSPLHFGNGTRLTVT.